The 4 T cell receptor beta chains below all came from one sample that was sequenced in a study of shared clonotypes between healthy human individuals. Assay: immunoSEQ multiplex PCR; the TCRdb copy retains only in-frame clones and omits some. The sample gives approximately 440,000 clones, approximately 77% of which show up once; about 12% is in the top ten. The sequenced sample consisted of PBMCs. These TCRs come from a woman aged 40 to 50 in good health. Some clones in this sample may be carry-over from other donors' samples.

V usage is TRBV27 and J usage is TRBJ2-2; 8 bases are shared with TRBD1. Germline CDR1 MNHEY, CDR2 SMNVEV (reference sequence). V was pared by 5 bases and J by 7 bases, with 9 bases of the junction left unmatched. The CDR3 consists of 15 residues. In nucleotides, the CDR3 is TGTGCCAGCAGTCCCTCAGGGGGCATGCTCGGGGAGCTGTTTTTT. As protein: CASSPSGGMLGELFF.

This clone occurred a few times. A far larger clone is only one base removed, so a read error is likely. Other DNA sequences within the sample encode an identical CDR3. This rearrangement joins TRBV30 to TRBJ1-5, with TRBD1 identical over 7 bases. Germline V CDR1 and CDR2: GTSNPN, SVGIG (reference sequence). The CDR3 is 14 amino acids. The trim removed 0 bases at V and 7 bases at J, leaving 6 bases unmatched. The CDR3 coding sequence is TGTGCCTGGAGTGTTAAAGGGGGCAGGCAGCCCCAGCATTTT. Its protein product is CAWSVKGGRQPQHF.

Here the CDR3 DNA reads TGCAGCGTGGCCCCGATGTGGGACAGCTCTAGCGGGAGTGGTACCCAGTACTTC. Translated, it gives CSVAPMWDSSSGSGTQYF. The chain links TRBV29-1 to TRBJ2-5; TRBD2 matches 10 bases. The CDR3 is made up of 18 amino acids. With 6 bases clipped from V and 8 bases from J, the junction kept 24 bases outside the gene matches. Per germline, CDR1 SQVTM and CDR2 ANQGSEA.

This chain links TRBV2 with TRBJ2-6; 7 bases agree with TRBD1. The CDR3 spans 15 residues. V lost 5 bases, J lost 2 bases, and 3 bases stayed unmatched. Germline V gene sequence: CDR1 SNHLY, CDR2 FYNNEI. CDR3 sequence: CASSFDRAGANVLTF. In DNA form, the CDR3 reads TGTGCCAGCAGTTTCGACAGGGCTGGGGCCAACGTCCTGACTTTC.